Below, one T cell receptor (beta chain) is given with its context. Its antigen is not identified. Other DNA variants within this sample encode the same CDR3. The sample comes from a study of cytomegalovirus exposure and HLA in healthy donors. V was pared by 3 bases and J by 2 bases, with 7 bases between. The CDR3 contains 13 residues. Germline V gene data show CDR1 as SEHNR and CDR2 as FQNEAQ (reference sequence). PCR used 60 Vbeta primers and 13 Jbeta primers. Study processing details: Unique TCR beta chains totaled 80 million to 100 million in a later count, with roughly 11 million of them shared. TCRdb's copy holds only in-frame clones and misses some; the assay was immunoSEQ multiplex PCR. V and J calls plus clone size are reproduced from that table; the DNA served to infer D and trimming. This sample has about 170,000 clones; approximately 78% occur once, and the top ten carry approximately 0.78%.

Study observations and caveats: Being indistinguishable, some V segments were excluded, TRBV6-2 and TRBV6-3 among them. Common viral pathogens seemed to be connected with several of the most significant clusters, according to a later analysis.

The chain couples TRBV7-9 to TRBJ1-2; no reliable D call. The clonotype was recovered from a woman aged 18-30 years in good health and CMV-seronegative. The sample was PBMCs. The CDR3 loop reads CASSLRQNYGYTF. The DNA for the CDR3 is TGTGCCAGCAGCTTGCGTCAAAACTATGGCTACACCTTC. Drawing the rest from reference TRBV7-9 and TRBJ1-2, the complete variable domain is DTGVSQNPRHKITKRGQNVTFRCDPISEHNRLYWYRQTLGQGPEFLTYFQNEAQLEKSRLLSDRFSAERPKGSFSTLEIQRTEQGDSAMYLCASSLRQNYGYTFGSGTRLTVV.